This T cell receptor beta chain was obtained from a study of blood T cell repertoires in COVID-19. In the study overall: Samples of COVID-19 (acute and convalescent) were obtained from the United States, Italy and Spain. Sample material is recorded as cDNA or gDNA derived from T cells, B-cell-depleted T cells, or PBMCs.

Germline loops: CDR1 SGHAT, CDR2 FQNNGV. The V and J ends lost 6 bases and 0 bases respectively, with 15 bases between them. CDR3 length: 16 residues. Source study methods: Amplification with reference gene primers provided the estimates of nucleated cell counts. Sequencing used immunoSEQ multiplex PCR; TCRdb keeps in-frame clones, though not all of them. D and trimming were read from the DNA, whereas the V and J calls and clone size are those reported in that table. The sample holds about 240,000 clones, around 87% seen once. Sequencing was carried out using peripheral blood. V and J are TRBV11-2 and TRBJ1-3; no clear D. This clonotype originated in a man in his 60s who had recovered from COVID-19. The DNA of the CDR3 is TGTGCCAGCAGTTCGACCCCGACGGGCTCTGGAAACACCATATATTTT. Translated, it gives CASSSTPTGSGNTIYF.